The 20 T cell receptor beta chains reported below all come from one sample, sequenced in a study of blood T cell repertoires in COVID-19. The assay was immunoSEQ multiplex PCR, and TCRdb's table has in-frame clones only and misses some. The data show about 86,000 clones, 85% seen once. Sequenced material: peripheral blood. Receptors were obtained from a man over 45 with acute or convalescent COVID-19.

The sample holds many counts of this clone. CDR3 amino acids: CASSLGQYYEQYF. DNA of the CDR3: TGTGCCAGCAGTTTGGGACAGTACTACGAGCAGTACTTC. The chain uses TRBV6-5 and TRBJ2-7, with 7 bases aligning to TRBD1. The CDR3 totals 13 residues. V was clipped by 4 bases and J by 3 bases; unmatched bases: 3. CDR1 and CDR2 (germline): MNHEY, SVGAGI.

This clone was seen a single time. The rearrangement links TRBV5-4 to TRBJ2-3; TRBD2 aligns across 11 bases. Looked up from germline, CDR1 is SGHNT and CDR2 is YYREEE (reference sequence). The CDR3 runs 18 residues. The ends lost 4 bases at V and 2 bases at J; junction bases unmatched: 12. The CDR3 sequence: CASSQRVAGGPVTDTQYF. Here the CDR3 DNA reads TGTGCCAGCAGCCAACGAGTAGCGGGAGGGCCTGTCACAGATACGCAGTATTTT.

The chain uses TRBV6-5 and TRBJ2-1, with D possibly matching TRBD2 (6 bases). Between the trimmed V and J ends, which lost 7 bases and 1 base, there was a span of 11 bases. CDR1 and CDR2 (germline): MNHEY, SVGAGI. CDR3 length: 14 residues. Written as DNA, the CDR3 is TGTGCCAGCATTAGCGGACAATCCTACAATGAGCAGTTCTTC. Translated, it gives CASISGQSYNEQFF.

V is TRBV19 and J is TRBJ1-5, with 7 bases matching TRBD1. V lost 5 bases, J lost 5 bases, and 6 bases stayed unmatched. Germline V gene data show CDR1 as LNHDA and CDR2 as SQIVND (reference sequence). The CDR3 contains 14 residues. The CDR3 sequence: CASSRDRVYQPQHF. Here the CDR3 DNA reads TGTGCCAGTAGTCGAGACAGGGTGTATCAGCCCCAGCATTTT. The variable domain in full, with the rest retrieved from reference TRBV19 and TRBJ1-5, is DGGITQSPKYLFRKEGQNVTLSCEQNLNHDAMYWYRQDPGQGLRLIYYSQIVNDFQKGDIAEGYSVSREKKESFPLTVTSAQKNPTAFYLCASSRDRVYQPQHFGDGTRLSIL.

This clone was observed a handful of times. The chain is built from TRBV28 and TRBJ2-1; a possible D gene is TRBD2 (6 bases). CDR1 and CDR2 (germline): MDHEN, SYDVKM. Trimming cost V 6 bases and J 3 bases, with 9 bases left between them. The CDR3 runs 13 residues. The CDR3 bases are TGTGCCAGCAGACGGGGGAACTACAATGAGCAGTTCTTC. Its translation is CASRRGNYNEQFF.

The gene calls are TRBV13 and TRBJ1-2; TRBD1 agrees at 7 bases. The germline V gene has CDR1 PRHDT and CDR2 FYEKMQ (reference sequence). The CDR3 length is 15 residues. The V segment lost 2 bases and the J segment 5 bases; nucleotides outside the gene matches: 8. For the CDR3, the DNA is TGTGCCAGCAGCTTATATAGGGGGCGAGATTATGGCTACACCTTC. This gives the protein CASSLYRGRDYGYTF.

The chain combines TRBV29-1 with TRBJ2-7; D is perhaps TRBD1 (5 bases). The germline V and J ends were trimmed by 1 base and 6 bases, with 13 bases remaining between them. CDR3 size: 13 residues. Germline V CDR1 and CDR2: SQVTM, ANQGSEA. CDR3 sequence (DNA): TGCAGCGTTGAAGCAGGGTTTGACTCCGAGCAGTACTTC. This codes for CSVEAGFDSEQYF.

The chain carries TRBV29-1 and TRBJ2-3; either TRBD1 or TRBD2 may fit D (5 bases each). Germline loops: CDR1 SQVTM, CDR2 ANQGSEA. Deletions cut 7 bases from V and 0 bases from J, with 8 bases between. This CDR3 has 12 amino acids. The CDR3 DNA follows: TGCAGCGCGAGGGGCAGCACAGATACGCAGTATTTT. It codes for CSARGSTDTQYF.

This clone appeared a single time. The rearrangement uses TRBV6-5 and TRBJ2-7; 8 nucleotides align to TRBD1. V shed 7 bases, J shed 4 bases, and the junction held 9 bases outside the gene matches. This CDR3 region has 14 residues. Germline CDR1 reads MNHEY; CDR2 reads SVGAGI. As DNA, the CDR3 is TGTGCCAGCAAAGTTCAGGGGGCGAATTACGAGCAGTACTTC. Amino acid sequence: CASKVQGANYEQYF.

The chain joins TRBV6-5 to TRBJ2-7; 8 nucleotides line up with TRBD1. This CDR3 is 15 amino acids long. The ends lost 6 bases at V and 2 bases at J; junction bases unmatched: 9. Germline V gives CDR1 MNHEY, CDR2 SVGAGI. CDR3 nucleotides: TGTGCCAGCAGAAAGGCAGGGGGACAGGCCTACGAGCAGTACTTC. Translating it yields CASRKAGGQAYEQYF.

The J gene is TRBJ1-3, the V gene TRBV7-2; D might be TRBD1 (6 bases). The CDR3 spans 18 residues. V lost 0 bases and J 0 bases, leaving 15 bases between the germline ends. Germline assignment: CDR1 SGHTA and CDR2 FQGNSA. CDR3 amino acids: CASSLANPRQVSGNTIYF. The CDR3 DNA reads TGTGCCAGCAGCTTAGCGAATCCCCGACAGGTCTCTGGAAACACCATATATTTT.

The J gene is TRBJ2-3, the V gene TRBV24-1; TRBD2 matches 8 bases. After removal of 6 bases from V and 0 bases from J, the junction contained 7 bases not matched to a gene. Germline V CDR1 and CDR2: KGHDR, SFDVKD. The CDR3 has 16 amino acids. In DNA, the CDR3 is TGTGCCACCAGTCCCTCAGCGGGGGTTAGCACAGATACGCAGTATTTT. Amino acid sequence: CATSPSAGVSTDTQYF.

The rearrangement joins TRBV4-1 to TRBJ1-6; D gene ambiguous. This CDR3 contains 17 residues. Trimming removed 5 bases at V and 0 bases at J, with 14 bases between. Germline V CDR1 and CDR2: MGHRA, YSYEKL. The CDR3 spells CASSAFLESSYNSPLHF. The CDR3 coding sequence is TGCGCCAGCAGCGCCTTCCTAGAGAGCTCCTATAATTCACCCCTCCACTTT.

The chain combines TRBV7-9 with TRBJ1-2; no clear D. The CDR3 spans 15 residues. V was clipped by 4 bases and J by 3 bases, with 15 bases between them. Germline loops: CDR1 SEHNR, CDR2 FQNEAQ (reference sequence). The CDR3 DNA sequence: TGTGCCAGCAGCTCCCCAGGCAAGTGGGACTATGGCTACACCTTC. Translation gives CASSSPGKWDYGYTF.

The V and J genes are TRBV7-9 and TRBJ2-3; tentatively, D is TRBD2 (6 bases). Trimming shortened V by 8 bases and J by 7 bases, and 19 bases separated the two germline ends. This CDR3 region has 14 residues. Germline CDR1 reads SEHNR; CDR2 reads FQNEAQ (reference sequence). The CDR3 loop is CASSGDPWPYTQYF. The DNA of the CDR3 is TGTGCCAGCTCGGGGGACCCCTGGCCGTATACGCAGTATTTT.

This chain links TRBV7-9 with TRBJ2-3; maybe TRBD1 (5 bases). V was cut by 2 bases and J by 0 bases, with 12 bases left in between. Germline lookup yields CDR1 SEHNR and CDR2 FQNEAQ (reference sequence). This CDR3 has 16 amino acids. CDR3 amino acids: CASSLQGGSSTDTQYF. DNA for the CDR3: TGTGCCAGCAGCTTACAGGGCGGATCTAGCACAGATACGCAGTATTTT.

The V and J genes are TRBV30 and TRBJ2-7; 7 bases are shared with TRBD1. The CDR3 loop spans 14 amino acids. The V gene's germline CDR1 is GTSNPN and CDR2 SVGIG (reference sequence). The trim removed 0 bases at V and 1 base at J, leaving 3 bases unmatched. Written as DNA, the CDR3 is TGTGCCTGGAGTGTAGGGACAGCGTCCTACGAGCAGTACTTC. As protein: CAWSVGTASYEQYF.

This chain links TRBV18 with TRBJ1-2; weak D call: TRBD1 (6 bases). The CDR3 has 13 residues. V dropped 2 bases and J dropped 5 bases, with 9 bases sitting between them. Germline lookup yields CDR1 KGHSH and CDR2 LQKENI. DNA of the CDR3: TGTGCCAGCTCACCAGACGGACAGTATGGCTACACCTTC. Translated: CASSPDGQYGYTF.

The rearrangement uses TRBV7-6 and TRBJ2-2; 9 positions match TRBD1. CDR1 is SGHVS and CDR2 is FNYEAQ in the germline V gene. CDR3 length: 15 residues. Losses at the gene ends were 5 bases for V and 6 bases for J; bases not matched to a gene: 7. CDR3 DNA: TGTGCCAGCAGCACTCGGACAGGGGCGCCCGGGGAGCTGTTTTTT. Its translation is CASSTRTGAPGELFF. Full variable domain (outside the CDR3, taken from reference TRBV7-6 and TRBJ2-2): GAGVSQSPRYKVTKRGQDVALRCDPISGHVSLYWYRQALGQGPEFLTYFNYEAQQDKSGLPNDRFSAERPEGSISTLTIQRTEQRDSAMYRCASSTRTGAPGELFFGEGSRLTVL.

The V and J genes are TRBV19 and TRBJ2-3; D may be TRBD1 (6 bases). Trimming took 5 bases from V and 2 from J, leaving 11 bases between them. The CDR3 length is 14 residues. From germline, CDR1 is LNHDA and CDR2 SQIVND (reference sequence). The CDR3 bases are TGTGCCAGTAGTTCGGGACACTCCACAGATACGCAGTATTTT. Protein sequence: CASSSGHSTDTQYF.